The 28 T cell receptor beta chains reported below all come from one sample, sequenced in a study of graft-versus-host responses after intestinal transplantation (dated by TCRdb to about 2021). Per the publication, the time point label means: cells obtained before transplantation from donor or recipient. Libraries were built with the immunoSEQ multiplex PCR assay. Drawn from immuneACCESS, this table holds only the in-frame rearrangements with V and J called that TCRdb kept. Clones are partly lost; checked studies trace under half to an unresolved V gene and leave the rest unexplained. The sample table lists 95,000 to 110,000 clones, about 91% of them with a count of one. The top ten clones comprise less than 0.85% of the sample. What these receptors recognize is not known. The source was unstimulated CD4+ T cells sorted from spleen or lymph node cells, collected before transplant. Every receptor here comes from a human donor who was the organ donor for an intestinal transplant.

The rearrangement uses TRBV10-3 and TRBJ2-7; D may correspond to TRBD1 or TRBD2 (6 bases each). Per germline, CDR1 ENHRY and CDR2 SYGVKD. The CDR3 covers 13 residues. The V and J ends lost 11 bases and 1 base respectively, with 15 bases between them. In DNA form, the CDR3 reads TGTGCCTCCTCGGGGGCGGTTTCCTACGAGCAGTACTTC. It encodes CASSGAVSYEQYF.

The V call is TRBV27, the J call TRBJ1-5; D possibly corresponds to TRBD1 (6 bases). Germline V CDR1 and CDR2: MNHEY, SMNVEV (reference sequence). Trimming removed 8 bases at V and 1 base at J, with 21 bases between. The CDR3 consists of 17 residues. CDR3 protein: CASGTLRRDRSNQPQHF. The CDR3 DNA sequence: TGTGCCAGCGGGACCCTTCGCCGAGACAGGAGCAATCAGCCCCAGCATTTT.

The V gene is TRBV5-6, the J gene TRBJ2-3; 10 nucleotides line up with TRBD2. Germline trimming cut 4 bases from V and 0 bases from J; bases unmatched to any gene: 14. The CDR3 is 19 residues long. Germline values: CDR1 SGHDT, CDR2 YYEEEE. This CDR3 reads CASSQNVPSGSRSTDTQYF. In DNA form, the CDR3 reads TGTGCCAGCAGCCAAAACGTCCCTAGCGGGAGTCGAAGCACAGATACGCAGTATTTT.

The chain carries TRBV7-3 and TRBJ2-3; a weak D match, TRBD2 (5 bases). Germline CDR1 SGHTA, CDR2 FQGTGA. This CDR3 is 14 amino acids long. V was shortened by 5 bases and J by 3 bases, with 12 bases between the two germline ends. The CDR3 DNA is TGTGCCAGCAGCCCCTACACGGGGACAGATACGCAGTATTTT. Encoded protein: CASSPYTGTDTQYF.

J is TRBJ2-3 and V is TRBV19, with 8 nucleotides matching TRBD1. Germline CDR1 LNHDA, CDR2 SQIVND (reference sequence). With V trimmed by 7 bases and J by 7 bases, 13 bases remained unmatched. The length of the CDR3 is 15 residues. CDR3 sequence: CASMTVWTGKNTQYF. The CDR3 DNA reads TGTGCCAGTATGACGGTCTGGACAGGGAAGAATACGCAGTATTTT. Using reference TRBV19 and TRBJ2-3 for the parts outside the CDR3, the full variable domain is DGGITQSPKYLFRKEGQNVTLSCEQNLNHDAMYWYRQDPGQGLRLIYYSQIVNDFQKGDIAEGYSVSREKKESFPLTVTSAQKNPTAFYLCASMTVWTGKNTQYFGPGTRLTVL.

DNA of the CDR3: TGCGCCAGCAGCCAGCTAGCGGGAGAGACCCAGTACTTC. Translation: CASSQLAGETQYF. V usage is TRBV4-1 and J usage is TRBJ2-5; TRBD2 agrees at 8 bases. The CDR3 is 13 residues long. CDR1 is MGHRA, CDR2 YSYEKL, per germline. Trimming took 3 bases from V and 4 from J; bases not matched to a gene: 1.

The gene calls are TRBV7-2 and TRBJ2-1; 7 nucleotides match TRBD1. V was pared by 1 base and J by 9 bases, with 12 bases of the junction left unmatched. Germline V gives CDR1 SGHTA, CDR2 FQGNSA. The CDR3 length is 16 residues. The CDR3 nucleotides are TGTGCCAGCAGCTTAGTAGTCGCAGGGGGTCGAGGTGAGCAGTTCTTC. Amino acid sequence: CASSLVVAGGRGEQFF.

V is TRBV5-6 and J is TRBJ2-7; a weak D match, TRBD1 (6 bases). The CDR3 spans 14 residues. Trimming cost V 4 bases and J 0 bases, with 11 bases left between them. Germline loops: CDR1 SGHDT, CDR2 YYEEEE. The CDR3 spells CASSNRVSSYEQYF. The CDR3 nucleotides read TGTGCCAGCAGCAACAGGGTTAGCTCCTACGAGCAGTACTTC.

The rearrangement joins TRBV19 to TRBJ1-1; D unresolved. The germline V gene encodes CDR1 LNHDA and CDR2 SQIVND (reference sequence). The CDR3 is 15 residues long. The ends were cut back, 7 bases at V and 5 bases at J, with 20 bases in the middle. DNA of the CDR3: TGTGCCAGTATGGCCGCCGATCATGAACATACTGAAGCTTTCTTT. Amino acid sequence: CASMAADHEHTEAFF.

The chain carries TRBV9 and TRBJ2-7; TRBD1 matches 7 bases. The CDR3 has 14 amino acids. After removal of 0 bases from V and 5 bases from J, the junction contained 5 bases not matched to a gene. The germline gives CDR1 SGDLS, CDR2 YYNGEE. CDR3 protein: CASSVGTGSNEQYF. The CDR3 DNA sequence: TGTGCCAGCAGCGTAGGGACAGGCAGCAACGAGCAGTACTTC.

The chain uses TRBV18 and TRBJ2-2, with 8 bases that match TRBD1. CDR1 and CDR2 (germline): KGHSH, LQKENI. With V trimmed by 2 bases and J by 6 bases, 8 bases remained unmatched. The CDR3 totals 16 residues. The CDR3 loop is CASSPGWTGKAGELFF. DNA of the CDR3: TGTGCCAGCTCACCAGGTTGGACAGGGAAGGCCGGGGAGCTGTTTTTT.

J is TRBJ2-5 and V is TRBV2; D not certain. This CDR3 spans 13 amino acids. V lost 2 bases and J lost 3, with 7 bases in between. Germline V lookup: CDR1 SNHLY, CDR2 FYNNEI. CDR3 in amino acids: CASSETRKETQYF. CDR3 DNA sequence: TGTGCCAGCAGTGAAACCAGAAAAGAGACCCAGTACTTC.

This sequence joins TRBV19 and TRBJ2-2; 9 nucleotides agree with TRBD2. Trimming at V came to 7 bases and at J to 5 bases, leaving 5 bases not matched to a gene. Per germline, CDR1 LNHDA and CDR2 SQIVND (reference sequence). This CDR3 region has 14 residues. The CDR3 bases are TGTGCCAGTAATCGCGGGAGGGATACCGGGGAGCTGTTTTTT. Translation gives CASNRGRDTGELFF.

As to this clone: The same CDR3 is also encoded by other DNA sequences in this sample. The chain has TRBV28 and TRBJ2-7; D gene unclear. CDR3 length equals 12 residues. The germline V gene has CDR1 MDHEN and CDR2 SYDVKM. V was pared by 6 bases and J by 0 bases, with 6 bases between. The CDR3 region has the DNA TGTGCCAGCAGCCTGAGCTCCTACGAGCAGTACTTC. Protein: CASSLSSYEQYF.

V gene TRBV28 combines with J gene TRBJ2-7, with 8 nucleotides matching TRBD1. This CDR3 is 15 amino acids long. Germline-derived CDR1 and CDR2 are MDHEN and SYDVKM. V was clipped by 6 bases and J by 1 base; unmatched bases: 8. The CDR3: CASSISGQVSYEQYF. In DNA form, the CDR3 reads TGTGCCAGCAGCATTTCGGGACAGGTTTCCTACGAGCAGTACTTC.

This chain uses TRBV7-2 with TRBJ1-4; D is undetermined. Germline lookup yields CDR1 SGHTA and CDR2 FQGNSA. The CDR3 has 14 amino acids. The V and J ends lost 3 bases and 0 bases respectively, with 5 bases between them. The CDR3 sequence is CASSFDATNEKLFF. Here the CDR3 DNA reads TGTGCCAGCAGCTTTGACGCAACTAATGAAAAACTGTTTTTT.

This clone was found once. The rearrangement uses TRBV6-6 and TRBJ1-6; D is undetermined. Trimming stripped 7 bases from V and 12 bases from J, with 22 bases between. The CDR3 spans 15 residues. Germline CDR1 is MNHNY and CDR2 is SVGAGI (reference sequence). CDR3 protein: CASIQPLTLIEPLHF. CDR3 coding DNA: TGTGCCAGCATCCAACCTCTTACGCTTATCGAACCCCTCCACTTT.

The CDR3 DNA follows: TGTGCCTGGGGGGCGGGCTGGTCTTCCTACGAGCAGTACTTC. It encodes CAWGAGWSSYEQYF. The chain carries TRBV30 and TRBJ2-7; D tentatively fits TRBD1 or TRBD2 (5 bases each). The CDR3 runs to 14 residues. Germline CDR1 reads GTSNPN; CDR2 reads SVGIG (reference sequence). The ends were cut back, 5 bases at V and 1 base at J, with 15 bases in the middle.

The chain recombines TRBV21-1 with TRBJ1-5; the table gives TRBD1 as D, unverified against the DNA. TRBV21-1 is recorded as a pseudogene. The CDR3 is made up of 17 amino acids. The CDR3 protein is CASSTHRGTGSNQPQHF. CDR3 DNA sequence: TGTGCCAGCAGCACGCACAGGGGGACGGGGAGCAATCAGCCCCAGCATTTT.

This clone was counted once. This chain's CDR3 is CASSLGQGAGRNSPLHF. The CDR3 nucleotides read TGTGCCAGCAGCTTGGGGCAGGGGGCAGGGAGGAATTCACCCCTCCACTTT. The rearrangement uses TRBV5-6 and TRBJ1-6; 8 bases align to TRBD1. The CDR3 length is 17 residues. Germline assignment: CDR1 SGHDT and CDR2 YYEEEE. Losses at the gene ends were 0 bases for V and 7 bases for J; bases not matched to a gene: 9.

V is TRBV6-6 and J is TRBJ2-4; TRBD2 matches at 9 bases. In germline, CDR1 is MNHNY, CDR2 SVGAGI (reference sequence). Trimming removed 6 bases from V and 15 bases from J; junction bases left unmatched: 12. The CDR3 length is 13 residues. In DNA form, the CDR3 reads TGTGCCAGCAGCGATCGACTAGCGGAACATCGGTACTTC. Its protein is CASSDRLAEHRYF.

This clone has only one observation. This chain uses TRBV2 with TRBJ1-2, with D perhaps TRBD1 (5 bases). CDR3 length equals 14 residues. V lost 2 bases, J lost 4 bases, and 11 bases lay in between. Germline V gene data show CDR1 as SNHLY and CDR2 as FYNNEI. CDR3 in amino acids: CASSERGYPYGYTF. Written as DNA, the CDR3 is TGTGCCAGCAGTGAAAGGGGCTATCCCTATGGCTACACCTTC.

This clone was seen once. The V and J genes are TRBV7-9 and TRBJ1-1; 12 nucleotides align to TRBD1. The CDR3 is made up of 17 amino acids. CDR1 and CDR2 (germline): SEHNR, FQNEAQ (reference sequence). V was pared by 5 bases and J by 0 bases, with 7 bases of the junction left unmatched. The CDR3 loop reads CASSPGTGGGLNTEAFF. The CDR3 DNA reads as TGTGCCAGCAGCCCAGGGACAGGGGGCGGTCTGAACACTGAAGCTTTCTTT.

The rearrangement links TRBV5-1 to TRBJ2-7, with TRBD1 matching 9 bases. Per germline, CDR1 SGHRS and CDR2 YFSETQ. CDR3 length: 15 residues. V was pared by 2 bases and J by 3 bases, with 6 bases of the junction left unmatched. This CDR3 reads CASSFSGTGFYEQYF. Here the CDR3 DNA reads TGCGCCAGCAGCTTCTCCGGGACAGGGTTCTACGAGCAGTACTTC.

The V gene is TRBV10-1, the J gene TRBJ2-2; no clear D gene. Trimming left V 2 bases short and J 6 bases short, with 7 bases between. The CDR3 runs 13 residues. The germline V gene encodes CDR1 WNHNN and CDR2 SYGVQD (reference sequence). The CDR3 DNA sequence: TGCGCCAGCAGTGAGCGGCAGGCCGGGGAGCTGTTTTTT. Residues: CASSERQAGELFF.

The chain couples TRBV5-1 to TRBJ2-1; a weak D match, TRBD1 (6 bases). V lost 2 bases and J 5 bases, leaving 8 bases between the germline ends. Looked up from germline, CDR1 is SGHRS and CDR2 is YFSETQ. The CDR3 is made up of 13 amino acids. CDR3 nucleotides: TGCGCCAGCAGCTTTAAGGGGGACAATGAGCAGTTCTTC. It codes for CASSFKGDNEQFF.

The V gene is TRBV29-1, the J gene TRBJ2-7; D uncertain. The V gene lost 4 bases and the J gene lost 3 bases, with 10 bases spanning the gap. CDR3 length equals 12 residues. The V gene's germline CDR1 is SQVTM and CDR2 ANQGSEA. For the CDR3, the DNA is TGCAGCGTTGGCGGCAGCGACTACGAGCAGTACTTC. This codes for CSVGGSDYEQYF.

This chain connects TRBV6-1 to TRBJ2-7; 9 nucleotides match TRBD2. The J segment lost 4 bases and the V segment lost 7 bases, leaving 5 bases of the junction unmatched. The CDR3 is made up of 13 amino acids. Germline-derived CDR1 and CDR2 are MNHNS and SASEGT. Here the CDR3 DNA reads TGTGCCAGCAAAGAGACTAGCGGTTACGAGCAGTACTTC. It is translated as CASKETSGYEQYF.